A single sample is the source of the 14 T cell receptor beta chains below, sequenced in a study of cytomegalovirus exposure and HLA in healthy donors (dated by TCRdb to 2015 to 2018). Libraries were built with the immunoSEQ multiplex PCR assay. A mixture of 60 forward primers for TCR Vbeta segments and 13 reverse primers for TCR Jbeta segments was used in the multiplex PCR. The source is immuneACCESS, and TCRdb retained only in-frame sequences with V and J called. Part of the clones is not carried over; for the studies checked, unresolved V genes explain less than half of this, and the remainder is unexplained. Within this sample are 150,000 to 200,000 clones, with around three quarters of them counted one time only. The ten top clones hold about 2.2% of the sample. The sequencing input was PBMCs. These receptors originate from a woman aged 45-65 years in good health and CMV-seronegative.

CDR3 coding DNA: TGTGCCAGCAGTTCCCTTCCGGGGGTGACCTACGAGCAGTACTTC. It encodes CASSSLPGVTYEQYF. The chain joins TRBV28 to TRBJ2-7, with D possibly being TRBD2 (6 bases). From germline, CDR1 is MDHEN and CDR2 SYDVKM. This CDR3 has 15 residues. V lost 4 bases and J 2 bases, leaving 15 bases between the germline ends.

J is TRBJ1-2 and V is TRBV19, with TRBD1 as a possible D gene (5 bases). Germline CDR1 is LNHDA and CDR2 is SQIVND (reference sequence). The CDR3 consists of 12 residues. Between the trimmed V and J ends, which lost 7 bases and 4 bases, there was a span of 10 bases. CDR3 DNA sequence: TGTGCCAGTACTAGGGGCAGCTATGGCTACACCTTC. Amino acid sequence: CASTRGSYGYTF.

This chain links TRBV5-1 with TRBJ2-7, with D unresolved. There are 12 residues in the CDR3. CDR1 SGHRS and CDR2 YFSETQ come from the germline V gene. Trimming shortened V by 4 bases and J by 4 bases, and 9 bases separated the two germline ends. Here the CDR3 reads CASSQSGYEQYF. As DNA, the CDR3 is TGCGCCAGCAGCCAATCAGGATACGAGCAGTACTTC. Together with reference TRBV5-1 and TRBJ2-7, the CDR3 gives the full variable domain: KAGVTQTPRYLIKTRGQQVTLSCSPISGHRSVSWYQQTPGQGLQFLFEYFSETQRNKGNFPGRFSGRQFSNSRSEMNVSTLELGDSALYLCASSQSGYEQYFGPGTRLTVT.

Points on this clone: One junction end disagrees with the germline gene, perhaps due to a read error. The CDR3 protein is CSSSQGQGPTNEKLFF. As DNA, the CDR3 is TGTTCCAGCAGCCAAGGACAGGGACCAACTAATGAAAAACTGTTTTTT. The chain combines TRBV7-9 with TRBJ1-4; 8 nucleotides line up with TRBD1. The CDR3 length is 16 residues. The germline V gene encodes CDR1 SEHNR and CDR2 FQNEAQ (reference sequence).

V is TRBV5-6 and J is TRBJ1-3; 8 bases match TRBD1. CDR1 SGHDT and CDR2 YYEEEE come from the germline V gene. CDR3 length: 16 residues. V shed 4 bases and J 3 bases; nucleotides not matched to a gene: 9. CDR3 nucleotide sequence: TGTGCCAGCAGCGATACCGACAGGGGAATTGGAAACACCATATATTTT. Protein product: CASSDTDRGIGNTIYF.

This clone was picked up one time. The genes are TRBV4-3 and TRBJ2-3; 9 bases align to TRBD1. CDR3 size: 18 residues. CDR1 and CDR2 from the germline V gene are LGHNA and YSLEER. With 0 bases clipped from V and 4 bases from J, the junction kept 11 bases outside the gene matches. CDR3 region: CASSQEPLGQGGPDTQYF. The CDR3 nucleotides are TGCGCCAGCAGCCAAGAACCTTTGGGACAGGGAGGCCCAGATACGCAGTATTTT.

CDR3 amino acids: CASRGGGGVAAFF. The CDR3 DNA sequence: TGTGCCAGCAGGGGGGGCGGGGGGGTAGCAGCTTTCTTT. The rearrangement uses TRBV6-6 and TRBJ1-1; tentative D call: TRBD1 (6 bases). In germline, CDR1 is MNHNY, CDR2 SVGAGI (reference sequence). The CDR3 is made up of 13 amino acids. V was cut by 6 bases and J by 10 bases, with 18 bases left in between.

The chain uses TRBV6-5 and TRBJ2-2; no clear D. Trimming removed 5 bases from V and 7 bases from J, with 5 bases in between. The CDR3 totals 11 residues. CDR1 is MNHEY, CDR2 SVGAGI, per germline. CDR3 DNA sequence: TGTGCCAGCAGTGAACTCGGGGAGCTGTTTTTT. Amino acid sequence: CASSELGELFF.

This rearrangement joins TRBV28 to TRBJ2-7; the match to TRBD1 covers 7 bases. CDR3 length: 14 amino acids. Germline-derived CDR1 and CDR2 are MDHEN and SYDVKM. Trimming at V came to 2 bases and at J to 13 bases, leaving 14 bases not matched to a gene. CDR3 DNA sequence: TGTGCCAGCAGTTTAAGACTGGTGACAGGGCTGATTTACTTC. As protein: CASSLRLVTGLIYF.

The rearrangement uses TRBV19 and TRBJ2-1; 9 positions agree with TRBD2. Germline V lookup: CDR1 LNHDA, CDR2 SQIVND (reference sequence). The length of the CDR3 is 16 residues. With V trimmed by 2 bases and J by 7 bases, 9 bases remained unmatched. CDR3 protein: CASSISGGGARNEQFF. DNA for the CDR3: TGTGCCAGTAGTATAAGTGGCGGGGGGGCCCGAAATGAGCAGTTCTTC.

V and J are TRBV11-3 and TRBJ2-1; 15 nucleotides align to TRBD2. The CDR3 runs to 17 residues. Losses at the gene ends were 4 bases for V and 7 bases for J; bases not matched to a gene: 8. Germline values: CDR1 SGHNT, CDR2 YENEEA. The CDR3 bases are TGTGCCAGCAGCTCGGGACTAGCGGGAGGCGGCTGGAATGAGCAGTTCTTC. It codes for CASSSGLAGGGWNEQFF. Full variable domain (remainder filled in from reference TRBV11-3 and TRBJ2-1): EAGVVQSPRYKIIEKKQPVAFWCNPISGHNTLYWYLQNLGQGPELLIRYENEEAVDDSQLPKDRFSAERLKGVDSTLKIQPAELGDSAVYLCASSSGLAGGGWNEQFFGPGTRLTVL.

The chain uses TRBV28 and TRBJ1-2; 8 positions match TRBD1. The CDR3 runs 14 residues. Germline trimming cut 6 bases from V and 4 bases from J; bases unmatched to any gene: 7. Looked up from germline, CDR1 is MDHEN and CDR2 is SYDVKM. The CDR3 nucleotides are TGTGCCAGCAGCCGGACAGGGCGTCCCTATGGCTACACCTTC. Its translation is CASSRTGRPYGYTF.

CDR3 amino acids: CASSITGTGYEQYF. As DNA, the CDR3 is TGTGCCAGCAGTATTACCGGGACAGGTTACGAGCAGTACTTC. The V call is TRBV27, the J call TRBJ2-7; 8 nucleotides line up with TRBD1. CDR1 MNHEY and CDR2 SMNVEV come from the germline V gene (reference sequence). The CDR3 is 14 residues long. The junction had 7 bases not matched to a gene; V was cut back by 5 bases and J by 4 bases.

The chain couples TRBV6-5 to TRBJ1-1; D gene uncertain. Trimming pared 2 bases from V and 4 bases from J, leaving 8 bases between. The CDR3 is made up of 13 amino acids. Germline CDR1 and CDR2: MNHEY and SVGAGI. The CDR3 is CASSYDTGTEAFF. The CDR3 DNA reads TGTGCCAGCAGTTACGATACCGGCACTGAAGCTTTCTTT.